This TCR beta chain comes out of a study of Graves' ophthalmopathy and Graves' hyperthyroidism. This clonotype was counted at least ten times. The antigen is not known. RNA served as the template for amplifying TCR beta CDR3 regions. Second-round multiplex PCR came after first-round RT-PCR with HTBI primers. TCRdb redid the calling of the multiplex PCR reads with MiXCR, one entry per CDR3 protein. The sample records 400,000 to 500,000 distinct CDR3 sequences, around 21% being singletons. Whole-study results and caveats: Between ophthalmopathy and stable hyperthyroidism, a 13-signature model drew a separation with nearly 90% sensitivity and around 80% specificity.

The germline V gene has CDR1 SGHAT and CDR2 FQNNGV. Trimming stripped 5 bases from V and 10 bases from J, with 20 bases between. This CDR3 has 14 amino acids. The study recruited hyperthyroidism patients aged 18 to 65 who were newly diagnosed, under 2 months' duration. Other autoimmune diseases, uncontrolled infections, pregnancy or lactation ruled patients out of participation. This sequence originates from a woman between 18 and 30 years old with stable Graves' hyperthyroidism. The sample taken for sequencing was peripheral blood. V gene TRBV11-2 combines with J gene TRBJ1-1; D may be TRBD1 (6 bases). The CDR3 is CASSPPGGGVGAFF. The CDR3 DNA reads as TGTGCCAGCAGCCCCCCGGGTGGGGGCGTCGGAGCTTTCTTT.